This TCR beta chain was sequenced during a study of brain metastases from non-small cell lung cancer. Germline loops: CDR1 SGHTA, CDR2 FQGNSA. This CDR3 spans 15 amino acids. V was shortened by 2 bases and J by 0 bases, with 10 bases between the two germline ends. TCRdb keeps only in-frame clones here, not all; method: immunoSEQ multiplex PCR. The sample holds around 2,300 clones, more than 75% seen once. The TCR was taken from a donor aged 40 or older with non-small cell lung cancer. The material sequenced was tumor-adjacent normal tissue. This sequence joins TRBV7-2 and TRBJ2-5; D is uncertain. Here the CDR3 reads CASSLKVNYQETQYF. The CDR3 bases are TGTGCCAGCAGCTTAAAGGTGAACTACCAAGAGACCCAGTACTTC.